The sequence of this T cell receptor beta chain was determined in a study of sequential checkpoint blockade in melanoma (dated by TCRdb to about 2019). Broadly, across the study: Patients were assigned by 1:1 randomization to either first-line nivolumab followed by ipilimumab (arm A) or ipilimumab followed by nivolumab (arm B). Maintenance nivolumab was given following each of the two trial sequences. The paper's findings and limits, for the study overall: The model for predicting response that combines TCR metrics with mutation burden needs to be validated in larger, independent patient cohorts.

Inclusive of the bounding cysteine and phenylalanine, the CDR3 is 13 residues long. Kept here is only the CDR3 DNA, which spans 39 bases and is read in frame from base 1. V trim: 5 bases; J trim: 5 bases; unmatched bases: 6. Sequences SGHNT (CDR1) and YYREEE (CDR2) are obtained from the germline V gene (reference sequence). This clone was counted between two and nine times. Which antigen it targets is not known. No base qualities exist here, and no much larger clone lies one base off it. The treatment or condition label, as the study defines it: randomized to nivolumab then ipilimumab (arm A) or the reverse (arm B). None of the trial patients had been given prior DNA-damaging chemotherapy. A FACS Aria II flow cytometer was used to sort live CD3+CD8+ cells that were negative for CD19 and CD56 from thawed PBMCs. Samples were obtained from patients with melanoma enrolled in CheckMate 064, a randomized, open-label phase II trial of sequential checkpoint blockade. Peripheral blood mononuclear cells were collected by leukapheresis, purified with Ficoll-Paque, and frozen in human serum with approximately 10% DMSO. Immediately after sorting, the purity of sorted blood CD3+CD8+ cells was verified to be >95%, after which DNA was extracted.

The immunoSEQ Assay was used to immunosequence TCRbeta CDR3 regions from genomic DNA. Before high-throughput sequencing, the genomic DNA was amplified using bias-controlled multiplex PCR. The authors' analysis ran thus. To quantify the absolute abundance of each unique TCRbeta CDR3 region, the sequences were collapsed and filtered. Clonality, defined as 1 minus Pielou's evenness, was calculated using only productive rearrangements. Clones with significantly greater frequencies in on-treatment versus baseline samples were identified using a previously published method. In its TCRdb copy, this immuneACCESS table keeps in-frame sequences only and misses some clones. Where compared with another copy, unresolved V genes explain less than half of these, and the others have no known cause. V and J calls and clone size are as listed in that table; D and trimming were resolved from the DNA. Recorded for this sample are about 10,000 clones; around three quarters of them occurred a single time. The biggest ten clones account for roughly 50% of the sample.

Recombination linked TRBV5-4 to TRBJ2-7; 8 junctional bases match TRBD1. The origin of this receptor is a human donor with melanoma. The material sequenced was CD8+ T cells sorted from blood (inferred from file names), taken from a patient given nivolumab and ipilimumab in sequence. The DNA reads TGTGCCAGCAGACTCGGACAGGGCCACGAGCAGTACTTC. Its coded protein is CASRLGQGHEQYF.